Listed below are T cell receptor beta chains from one sample, sequenced in a study of blood T cell repertoires in COVID-19. Generated by immunoSEQ multiplex PCR, the TCRdb table keeps only in-frame clones and is missing some. The sample holds 150,000 to 200,000 clones, just over 85% seen once. The specimen sequenced was peripheral blood. The receptors stem from a man aged 55 to 69 with acute or convalescent COVID-19. Each CDR3 is given with its conserved first and last residue. A D gene is named only where the DNA matches it firmly. Only part of the rows carry a size: once, few, many, or a class if the clone is expanded.

V gene	J gene	D gene	clone size	CDR3 DNA	CDR3 protein
TRBV6-1	TRBJ2-1	.	once	TGTGCCAGCAGTGACCGACAGTCACATGAGCAGTTCTTC	CASSDRQSHEQFF
TRBV7-9	TRBJ1-1	.	many	TGTGCCAGCCTAGGGGCCAGTGCTTTCTTT	CASLGASAFF
TRBV3-1/TRBV3-2	TRBJ2-3	.	once	TGTGCCAGCAGCCCCAAGGCGGGTGCGAGGGACTTCACAGATACGCAGTATTTT	CASSPKAGARDFTDTQYF
TRBV7-9	TRBJ2-5	.	.	TGTGCCAGCAGCTTCCCAGGGGCACAAGAGACCCAGTACTTC	CASSFPGAQETQYF
TRBV29-1	TRBJ1-2	.	.	TGCAGCGTTGTAACAGCAAACTATGGCTACACCTTC	CSVVTANYGYTF
TRBV7-8	TRBJ2-7	.	.	TGTGCCAGCAGCTTAAGCGACTACGAGCAGTACTTC	CASSLSDYEQYF
TRBV12-5	TRBJ2-1	TRBD2	.	TGTGCTAGTGGTTTCTGGGGGGGCTACAATGAGCAGTTCTTC	CASGFWGGYNEQFF
TRBV5-1	TRBJ2-3	.	.	TGCGCCAGCAGCTCGTCCACAGATACGCAGTATTTT	CASSSSTDTQYF
TRBV11-2	TRBJ1-4	TRBD1	.	TGTGCCAGCAGCTTAATGGGGACAGGGTATGGAGAAGAAAAACTGTTTTTT	CASSLMGTGYGEEKLFF
TRBV27	TRBJ1-6	.	.	TGTGCCAGCAGTTTAAGGGAGACCTATAATTCACCCCTCCACTTT	CASSLRETYNSPLHF
TRBV5-1	TRBJ2-1	.	.	TGCGCCAGCAGCAGTCGACTTGAGCAGTTCTTC	CASSSRLEQFF
TRBV28	TRBJ1-4	.	.	TGTGCCAGCAGTGAGTTCGCCAGGGCTGAAAAACTGTTTTTT	CASSEFARAEKLFF
TRBV6-6	TRBJ1-1	TRBD1	.	TGTGCCAGCGGGGACAGGGGGCAAACTGAAGCTTTCTTT	CASGDRGQTEAFF
TRBV2	TRBJ1-1	.	.	TGTGCCAGCAGGGGCACGACGGATGAAGCTTTCTTT	CASRGTTDEAFF